This section outlines one TCR beta chain sequence together with its context. Its antigen is not identified. This CDR3 is built from 12 residues. Germline V gene sequence: CDR1 MNHEY, CDR2 SVGEGT. Deletions cut 2 bases from V and 2 bases from J, with 3 bases between. These data belong to a study of T cell responses to AZD1222 COVID-19 vaccine. Study results and limitations: At baseline, just a handful of AZD1222 recipients tested seropositive. Vaccine-associated CD4 TCRs ranged over spike, dominating at 160-218 and 743-854. Rises in breadth and depth of Spike-specific TCRs came after two AZD1222 doses.

Produced via immunoSEQ multiplex PCR; TCRdb's table is partial and in-frame only. The sample includes about 140,000 clones, roughly 90% of them seen just once. The receptor's source is an adult in good health. The genes are TRBV6-2 or TRBV6-3 and TRBJ1-2; no clear D gene. Sequenced here: peripheral blood, sampled on day 0 of AZD1222 vaccination. The CDR3 nucleotides read TGTGCCAGCAGTTACGGCAACTATGGCTACACCTTC. It yields the protein CASSYGNYGYTF.